The sequence of this T cell receptor beta chain was determined in a study of blood T cell repertoires in COVID-19. For the study at large: Samples representing acute and convalescent COVID-19 were sourced from the United States, Italy and Spain. PBMCs, B-cell-depleted T cells, or T cells were the source of the cDNA or gDNA that made up the material.

Losses at the gene ends were 6 bases for V and 3 bases for J; bases not matched to a gene: 12. The germline V gene encodes CDR1 KGHSH and CDR2 LQKENI. The CDR3 runs 16 residues. Profiling relied on immunoSEQ multiplex PCR, and the TCRdb table lists in-frame clones only, not all of them. The data contain approximately 180,000 clones, about 75% of them seen just once; the ten biggest clones take up roughly 25%. This clonotype originated in a woman in her sixties or seventies with acute or convalescent COVID-19. Sequencing was performed on peripheral blood. This rearrangement joins TRBV18 to TRBJ2-7; 9 positions match TRBD1. This CDR3 reads CASSLTGGVINYEQYF. In nucleotides, the CDR3 is TGTGCCAGCTCCCTTACAGGGGGCGTAATTAACTACGAGCAGTACTTC.